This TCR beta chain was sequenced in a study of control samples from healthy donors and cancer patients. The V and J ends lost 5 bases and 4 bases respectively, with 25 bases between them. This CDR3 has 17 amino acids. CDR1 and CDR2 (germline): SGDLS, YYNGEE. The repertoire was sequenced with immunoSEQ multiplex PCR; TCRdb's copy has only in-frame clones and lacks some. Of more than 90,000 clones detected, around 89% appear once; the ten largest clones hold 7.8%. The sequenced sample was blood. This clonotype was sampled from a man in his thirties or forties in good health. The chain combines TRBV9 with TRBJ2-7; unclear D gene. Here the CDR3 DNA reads TGTGCCAGCAGTTTTCTACAGATACGGGTCGTAGGGTACGAGCAGTACGTC. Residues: CASSFLQIRVVGYEQYV.